The sequence of this T cell receptor beta chain was determined in a study of blood T cell repertoires in COVID-19. The assay was immunoSEQ multiplex PCR, and TCRdb's table has in-frame clones only and misses some. The sample contains 40,000 to 50,000 clones, more than 85% of which appear only once. The CDR3 runs 12 residues. Trimming cost V 5 bases and J 3 bases, with 8 bases left between them. Germline-derived CDR1 and CDR2 are MDHEN and SYDVKM. The sequence was obtained from a man in his forties with active COVID-19. The rearrangement links TRBV28 to TRBJ2-7; no definite D call. Sequenced sample: peripheral blood. DNA for the CDR3: TGTGCCAGCAGTCCACCGAGCTACGAGCAGTACTTC. Protein product: CASSPPSYEQYF.